This record covers a single TCR beta chain. This sample was included in a study of T cells in women clearing cervical HPV infection. Clones were read by immunoSEQ multiplex PCR, and TCRdb kept only the in-frame ones, dropping some. This listing includes roughly 23,000 clones. The receptor was derived from a woman between 18 and 69 years old with a cervical HPV16 infection that either progressed to CIN3+ or cleared (not recorded which). The specimen sequenced was blood buffy coat.

The CDR3 loop reads CASSRGSDYGYTF. The CDR3 bases that were read are TGTGCCAGCAGCAGGGGATCCGACTATGGC. V usage is TRBV5-6 and J usage is TRBJ1-2; D is perhaps TRBD1 (5 bases). The missing CDR3 end, 3 residues past where the read stops, is filled in from the germline J gene. Germline CDR1 and CDR2: SGHDT and YYEEEE. The CDR3 length is 13 residues. V was pared by 4 bases and J by 3 bases, with 10 bases between.